The source of this T cell receptor (beta chain) is a study of CD8 T cells in Susac syndrome. Roughly 0.45 to 1 ug RNA was reverse transcribed with random hexamers. An immunoSEQ multiplex PCR amplified TCR beta CDR3 over 54 Vbeta and 13 Jbeta. Via MiXCR, TCRdb re-called the immunoSEQ multiplex PCR reads, giving one row per CDR3 protein. This sample carries around 69,000 distinct CDR3 sequences, roughly 92% of them seen once, and the ten largest clones take approximately 0.5%. The T cells that were sequenced for TCR beta were CD8+ and CD4+ cells from blood. Patients with Susac syndrome showed fulfilment of recently defined diagnostic criteria for definite or probable disease. Comment on this clonotype: The antigen is not known.

Study results and caveats: As acknowledged by the study, its TCR sequencing and HLA analysis included a relatively small number of individuals.

CDR3 length: 16 amino acids. Germline CDR1 LGHNA, CDR2 YNFKEQ. The ends lost 4 bases at V and 4 bases at J; junction bases unmatched: 8. The chain employs TRBV4-2 and TRBJ2-1; 9 bases fit TRBD2. This TCR came from a human donor with Susac syndrome. The source material was CD8+ T cells from PBMCs. In DNA form, the CDR3 reads TGTGCCAGCAGCCCCGACCGACTAGCGGAGTACAATGAGCAGTTCTTC. It encodes CASSPDRLAEYNEQFF.